This T cell receptor (beta chain) was found in a study of blood T cell repertoires in COVID-19 (dated by TCRdb to the early 2020s). Study-wide context: Samples covering the acute and convalescent phases of COVID-19 were provided by collaborators in the United States, Italy and Spain. The prospective study material was composed of cDNA or gDNA derived from T cells, B-cell-depleted T cells, or PBMCs. Deeply sampled blood TCRbeta repertoires from subjects exposed to, actively infected with, or recovered from COVID-19 were included in the dataset. The repertoires were released in a freely available public database intended as a resource for research on the immune response to SARS-CoV-2. Samples came from the ongoing ImmuneRACE study (first 160 participants) plus 1,254 subjects from 6 global collaborators. The sample metadata nearly always contained a de-identified subject ID, COVID-19 status, age in years and sex. Where available, HLA class I and class II types were obtained from metadata supplied by the sample provider rather than from assay-based typing.

Collaborating institutions collected whole blood in K2EDTA tubes following their own protocols. For TCRbeta analysis, collaborators shipped samples as frozen whole blood, isolated PBMCs, or DNA extracted from either of those sample types. Overall results and qualifications from the work: How much clinical and demographic metadata was included differed by source and by participant, and the metadata was provided uncurated.

The immunoSEQ Assay, a bias-controlled multiplex PCR, was used to amplify TCRbeta CDR3 regions from genomic DNA. The authors' pipeline ran thus. Nucleated cell counts per sample were estimated from amplification of reference gene primers within the assay. To quantify the absolute abundance of each unique TCRbeta CDR3 rearrangement, sequence reads were collapsed and filtered. For each sample, productive Simpson clonality was calculated as the square root of Simpson's diversity index across productive rearrangements. Drawn from immuneACCESS, this table holds only the in-frame rearrangements with V and J called that TCRdb kept. Clones are partly lost; checked studies trace under half to an unresolved V gene and leave the rest unexplained. The DNA gave D and trimming, while V, J and clone size come from that table. For this sample there are about 300,000 clones; approximately 83% appear just once. The ten largest account for about an eighth of the sample.

To note about this clone: The clone's antigen remains unknown. Base qualities are not recorded, but no much larger clone differs from it by a single base.

V loses 2 bases of germline sequence and J loses 8 bases, and the interval between the two ends is 14 bases. CDR1 and CDR2 were assigned from the germline V gene as SGDLS and YYNGEE. The CDR3 starts with the cysteine, ends with the phenylalanine, and has 14 residues. Of the read, only the CDR3 DNA is kept; its 42 bases are in frame from base 1. Sequences were obtained from peripheral blood. Recombination linked TRBV9 to TRBJ1-5, and the D gene may be TRBD1, 5 bases matching. This clonotype originated in a human donor in a cohort sampled during active COVID-19. In nucleotide form, the sequence is TGTGCCAGCAGCGTCAGCAGGGAGGGAAAGCCCCAGCATTTT. This codes for CASSVSREGKPQHF.